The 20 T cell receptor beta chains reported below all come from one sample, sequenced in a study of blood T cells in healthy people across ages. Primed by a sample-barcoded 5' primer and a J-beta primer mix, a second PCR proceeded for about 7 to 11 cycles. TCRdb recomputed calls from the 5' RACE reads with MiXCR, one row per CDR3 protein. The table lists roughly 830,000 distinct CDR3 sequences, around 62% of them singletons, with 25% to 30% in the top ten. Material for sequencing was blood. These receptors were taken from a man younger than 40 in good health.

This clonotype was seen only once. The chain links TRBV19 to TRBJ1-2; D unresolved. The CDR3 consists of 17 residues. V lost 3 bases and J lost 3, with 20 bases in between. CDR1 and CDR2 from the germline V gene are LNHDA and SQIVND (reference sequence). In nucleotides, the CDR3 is TGTGCCAGTAGTATCCCCCCGGACCCTTCCCGGGACTATGGCTACACCTTC. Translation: CASSIPPDPSRDYGYTF.

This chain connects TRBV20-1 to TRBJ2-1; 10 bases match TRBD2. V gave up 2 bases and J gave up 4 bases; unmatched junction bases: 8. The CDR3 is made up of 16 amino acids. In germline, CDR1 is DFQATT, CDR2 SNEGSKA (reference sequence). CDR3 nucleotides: TGCAGTGCTAGAACTACTAGCGGGGATAGATACAATGAGCAGTTCTTC. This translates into CSARTTSGDRYNEQFF.

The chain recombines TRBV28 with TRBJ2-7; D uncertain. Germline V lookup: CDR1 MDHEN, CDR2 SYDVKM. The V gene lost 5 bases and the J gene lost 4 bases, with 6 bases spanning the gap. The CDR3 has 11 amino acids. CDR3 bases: TGTGCCAGCAGTATACAGTACGAGCAGTACTTC. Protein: CASSIQYEQYF. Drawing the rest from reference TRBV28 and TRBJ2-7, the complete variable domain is DVKVTQSSRYLVKRTGEKVFLECVQDMDHENMFWYRQDPGLGLRLIYFSYDVKMKEKGDIPEGYSVSREKKERFSLILESASTNQTSMYLCASSIQYEQYFGPGTRLTVT.

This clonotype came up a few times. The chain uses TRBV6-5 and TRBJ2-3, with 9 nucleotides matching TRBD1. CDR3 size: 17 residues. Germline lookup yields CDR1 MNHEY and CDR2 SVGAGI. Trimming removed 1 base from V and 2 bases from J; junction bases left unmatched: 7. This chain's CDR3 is CASSYYTGQGNTDTQYF. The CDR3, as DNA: TGTGCCAGCAGTTACTATACGGGACAGGGTAACACAGATACGCAGTATTTT.

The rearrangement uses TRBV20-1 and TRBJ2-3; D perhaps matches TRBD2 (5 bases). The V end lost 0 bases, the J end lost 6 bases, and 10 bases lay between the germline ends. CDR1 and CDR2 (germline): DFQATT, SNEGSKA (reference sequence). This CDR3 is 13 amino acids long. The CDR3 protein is CSAREGGRDTQYF. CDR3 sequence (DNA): TGCAGTGCTAGAGAGGGCGGGCGGGATACGCAGTATTTT.

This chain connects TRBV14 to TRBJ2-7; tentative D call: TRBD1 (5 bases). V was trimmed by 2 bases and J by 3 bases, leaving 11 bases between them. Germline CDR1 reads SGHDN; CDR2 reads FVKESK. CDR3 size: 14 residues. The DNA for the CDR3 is TGTGCCAGCAGCCAATCATCCAGGGTCTACGAGCAGTACTTC. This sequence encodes CASSQSSRVYEQYF.

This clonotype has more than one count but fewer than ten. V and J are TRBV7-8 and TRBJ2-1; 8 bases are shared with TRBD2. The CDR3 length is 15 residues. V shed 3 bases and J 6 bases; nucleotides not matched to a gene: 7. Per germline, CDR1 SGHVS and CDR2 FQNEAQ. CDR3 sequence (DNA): TGTGCCAGCAGCTTGCAAGCGGGGGCCTTCAATGAGCAGTTCTTC. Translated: CASSLQAGAFNEQFF. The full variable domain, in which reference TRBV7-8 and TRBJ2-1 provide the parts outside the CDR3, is GAGVSQSPRYKVAKRGQDVALRCDPISGHVSLFWYQQALGQGPEFLTYFQNEAQLDKSGLPSDRFFAERPEGSVSTLKIQRTQQEDSAVYLCASSLQAGAFNEQFFGPGTRLTVL.

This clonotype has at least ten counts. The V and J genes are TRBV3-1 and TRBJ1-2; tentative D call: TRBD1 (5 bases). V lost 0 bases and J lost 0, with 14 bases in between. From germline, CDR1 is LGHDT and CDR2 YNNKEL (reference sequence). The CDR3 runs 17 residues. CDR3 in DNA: TGTGCCAGCAGCCAAGATCGGCGGACACTCGCTAACTATGGCTACACCTTC. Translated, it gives CASSQDRRTLANYGYTF.

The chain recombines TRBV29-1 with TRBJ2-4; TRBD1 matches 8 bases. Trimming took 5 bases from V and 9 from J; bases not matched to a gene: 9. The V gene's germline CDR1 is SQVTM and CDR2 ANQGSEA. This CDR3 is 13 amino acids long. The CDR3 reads CSVSVRGLRIQYF. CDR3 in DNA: TGCAGCGTTAGTGTCAGGGGGCTTCGCATTCAGTACTTC.

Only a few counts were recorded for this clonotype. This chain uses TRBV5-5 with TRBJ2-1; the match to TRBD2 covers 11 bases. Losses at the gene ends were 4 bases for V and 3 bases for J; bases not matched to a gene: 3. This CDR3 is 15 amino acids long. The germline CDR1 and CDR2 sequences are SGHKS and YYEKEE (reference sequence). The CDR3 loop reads CASSPTSGDYNEQFF. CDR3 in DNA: TGTGCCAGCAGCCCGACTAGCGGGGACTACAATGAGCAGTTCTTC.

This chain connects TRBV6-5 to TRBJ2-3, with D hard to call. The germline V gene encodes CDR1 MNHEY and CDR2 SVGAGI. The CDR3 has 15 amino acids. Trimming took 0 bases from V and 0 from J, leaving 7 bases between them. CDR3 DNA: TGTGCCAGCAGTTACTCTAGACGTAGCACAGATACGCAGTATTTT. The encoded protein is CASSYSRRSTDTQYF.

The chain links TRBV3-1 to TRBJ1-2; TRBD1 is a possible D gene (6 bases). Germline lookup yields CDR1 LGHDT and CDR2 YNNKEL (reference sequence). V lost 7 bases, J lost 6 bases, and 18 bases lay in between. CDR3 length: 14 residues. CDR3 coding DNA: TGTGCCAGCACCTTTGGGGGGCGGTTCGATGGCTACACCTTC. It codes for CASTFGGRFDGYTF.

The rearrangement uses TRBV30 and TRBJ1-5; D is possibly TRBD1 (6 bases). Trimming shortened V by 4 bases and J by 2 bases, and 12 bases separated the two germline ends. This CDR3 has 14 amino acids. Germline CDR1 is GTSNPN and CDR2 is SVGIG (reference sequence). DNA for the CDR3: TGTGCCTGGAAGCAGGGGCCGGGCAATCAGCCCCAGCATTTT. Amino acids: CAWKQGPGNQPQHF. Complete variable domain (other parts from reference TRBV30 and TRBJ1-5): SQTIHQWPATLVQPVGSPLSLECTVEGTSNPNLYWYRQAAGRGLQLLFYSVGIGQISSEVPQNLSASRPQDRQFILSSKKLLLSDSGFYLCAWKQGPGNQPQHFGDGTRLSIL.

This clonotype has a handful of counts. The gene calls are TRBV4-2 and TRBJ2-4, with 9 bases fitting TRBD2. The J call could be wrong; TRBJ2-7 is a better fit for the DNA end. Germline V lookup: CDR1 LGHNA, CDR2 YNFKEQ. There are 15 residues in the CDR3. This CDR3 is CASSQVQRGAYEQYF. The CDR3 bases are TGTGCCAGCAGCCAAGTACAGCGGGGGGCCTACGAGCAGTACTTC.

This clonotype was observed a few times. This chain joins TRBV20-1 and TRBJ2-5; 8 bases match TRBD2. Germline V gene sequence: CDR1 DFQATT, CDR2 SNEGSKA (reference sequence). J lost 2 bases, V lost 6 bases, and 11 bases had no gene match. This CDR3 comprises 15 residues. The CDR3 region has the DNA TGCAGTGCCACCGGGACTAGGGGGTTACAAGAGACCCAGTACTTC. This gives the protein CSATGTRGLQETQYF.

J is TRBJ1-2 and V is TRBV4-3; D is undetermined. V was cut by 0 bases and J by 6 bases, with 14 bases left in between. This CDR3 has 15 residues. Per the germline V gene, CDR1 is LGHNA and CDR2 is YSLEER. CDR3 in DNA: TGCGCCAGCAGCCAAGAGCAAAGGAGACTCGATGGCTACACCTTC. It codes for CASSQEQRRLDGYTF.

CDR3 region: CASSPKRMGYEQYF. The CDR3 DNA reads as TGTGCCAGCAGTCCCAAAAGGATGGGCTACGAGCAGTACTTC. This sequence joins TRBV2 and TRBJ2-4; D gene uncertain. Near its end, the DNA agrees better with TRBJ2-7, so the J call may be wrong. The germline V gene has CDR1 SNHLY and CDR2 FYNNEI. The CDR3 runs to 14 residues.

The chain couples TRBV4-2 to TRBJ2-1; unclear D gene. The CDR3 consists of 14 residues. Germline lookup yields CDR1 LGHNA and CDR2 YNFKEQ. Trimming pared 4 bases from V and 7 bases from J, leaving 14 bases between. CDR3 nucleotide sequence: TGTGCCAGCAGCCTCGCGAACTCCTGGAATGAGCAGTTCTTC. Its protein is CASSLANSWNEQFF.

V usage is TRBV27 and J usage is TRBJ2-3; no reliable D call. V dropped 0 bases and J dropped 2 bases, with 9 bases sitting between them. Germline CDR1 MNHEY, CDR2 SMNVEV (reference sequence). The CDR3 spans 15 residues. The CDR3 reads CASSLSTILTDTQYF. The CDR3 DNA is TGTGCCAGCAGTTTATCCACGATCCTCACAGATACGCAGTATTTT.

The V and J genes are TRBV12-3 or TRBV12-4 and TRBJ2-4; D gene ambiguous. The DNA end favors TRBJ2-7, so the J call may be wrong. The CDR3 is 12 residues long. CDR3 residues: CASSLRPREQYF. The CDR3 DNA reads TGTGCCAGCAGTTTACGGCCTCGCGAGCAGTACTTC.